This passage covers 20 T cell receptor beta chains from one sample sequenced in a study of T cell responses to AZD1222 COVID-19 vaccine. TCRdb keeps only in-frame clones here, not all; method: immunoSEQ multiplex PCR. The sample holds 150,000 to 160,000 clones; about 88% are singletons and the top ten take around 3%. The sample here was peripheral blood, taken on day 0 of AZD1222 vaccination. These TCRs come from an adult in good health.

The chain is built from TRBV7-8 and TRBJ1-2, with 9 positions matching TRBD1. This CDR3 has 14 residues. V lost 5 bases, J lost 6 bases, and 7 bases stayed unmatched. Looked up from germline, CDR1 is SGHVS and CDR2 is FQNEAQ. The CDR3 sequence: CASSLTRTGDGYTF. The CDR3 DNA follows: TGTGCCAGCAGCCTAACCCGGACAGGGGATGGCTACACCTTC.

The chain uses TRBV6-5 and TRBJ1-2; D possibly corresponds to TRBD1 (6 bases). Germline V gene sequence: CDR1 MNHEY, CDR2 SVGAGI. The V end was cut by 8 bases, the J end by 4 bases, with 11 bases between. The CDR3 is made up of 12 amino acids. The CDR3 DNA follows: TGTGCCAGCCGGGGGACAAGCTATGGCTACACCTTC. Its translation is CASRGTSYGYTF.

The rearrangement uses TRBV3-1 (or the pseudogene TRBV3-2) and TRBJ1-6; D is unclear. The CDR3 is 13 residues long. Between the trimmed V and J ends, which lost 3 bases and 8 bases, there was a span of 8 bases. Germline values: CDR1 LGHDT, CDR2 YNNKEL (reference sequence). CDR3 DNA sequence: TGTGCCAGCAGCCAGTTCGGGGATTCACCCCTCCACTTT. It yields the protein CASSQFGDSPLHF.

The chain joins TRBV6-6 to TRBJ1-1; no clear D. CDR1 and CDR2 from the germline V gene are MNHNY and SVGAGI (reference sequence). V lost 3 bases and J lost 1, with 12 bases in between. This CDR3 region has 15 residues. The CDR3 coding sequence is TGTGCCAGCAGTTATAAACGGTCAACGAACACTGAAGCTTTCTTT. As protein: CASSYKRSTNTEAFF.

The J gene is TRBJ2-4, the V gene TRBV5-4, with 7 bases fitting TRBD2. V trimming: 8 bases; J trimming: 2 bases; junction bases outside the gene matches: 13. Germline V CDR1 and CDR2: SGHNT, YYREEE (reference sequence). The CDR3 runs 16 residues. CDR3 sequence reads: CARLRSGEITKNIQYF. CDR3 coding DNA: TGTGCCAGACTACGAAGCGGGGAAATTACCAAAAACATTCAGTACTTC. The variable domain in full, with the rest retrieved from reference TRBV5-4 and TRBJ2-4, is ETGVTQSPTHLIKTRGQQVTLRCSSQSGHNTVSWYQQALGQGPQFIFQYYREEENGRGNFPPRFSGLQFPNYSSELNVNALELDDSALYLCARLRSGEITKNIQYFGAGTRLSVL.

The chain has TRBV7-2 and TRBJ2-3; a possible D gene is TRBD2 (6 bases). The V gene's germline CDR1 is SGHTA and CDR2 FQGNSA. The CDR3 is made up of 19 amino acids. Trimming cost V 2 bases and J 1 base, with 22 bases left between them. DNA for the CDR3: TGTGCCAGCAGCTTATTGTGGCGGGGCTCGACGGGGGGCACAGATACGCAGTATTTT. The encoded protein is CASSLLWRGSTGGTDTQYF.

The chain links TRBV5-1 to TRBJ2-2; 7 bases are shared with TRBD2. Germline lookup yields CDR1 SGHRS and CDR2 YFSETQ. The CDR3 spans 16 residues. The trim removed 0 bases at V and 4 bases at J, leaving 6 bases unmatched. Here the CDR3 reads CASSLGASGPTGELFF. The DNA for the CDR3 is TGCGCCAGCAGCTTGGGGGCTAGCGGACCCACCGGGGAGCTGTTTTTT.

The CDR3 loop is CASSLKGDQPQHF. The CDR3 nucleotides read TGTGCCAGCAGCTTAAAAGGGGATCAGCCCCAGCATTTT. The chain couples TRBV7-2 to TRBJ1-5, with D maybe TRBD1 (5 bases). Per the germline V gene, CDR1 is SGHTA and CDR2 is FQGNSA. V lost 2 bases, J lost 5 bases, and 7 bases lay in between. The CDR3 consists of 13 residues.

The rearrangement uses TRBV5-1 and TRBJ1-2, with 7 bases that match TRBD1. Trimming cost V 0 bases and J 8 bases; bases outside gene matches: 10. Germline loops: CDR1 SGHRS, CDR2 YFSETQ. This CDR3 region has 15 residues. CDR3 sequence: CASSLAVGGSGGYTF. CDR3 bases: TGCGCCAGCAGCTTGGCGGTAGGGGGCTCAGGAGGCTACACCTTC. Drawing the rest from reference TRBV5-1 and TRBJ1-2, the complete variable domain is KAGVTQTPRYLIKTRGQQVTLSCSPISGHRSVSWYQQTPGQGLQFLFEYFSETQRNKGNFPGRFSGRQFSNSRSEMNVSTLELGDSALYLCASSLAVGGSGGYTFGSGTRLTVV.

The CDR3 DNA sequence: TGTGCCAGCAGTACAGGGGGCTTTAGCAATCAGCCCCAGCATTTT. This codes for CASSTGGFSNQPQHF. The V gene is TRBV6-5, the J gene TRBJ1-5, with 9 bases matching TRBD1. J gave up 0 bases and V 5 bases, and 2 bases lay outside the gene matches. The CDR3 totals 15 residues. Germline values: CDR1 MNHEY, CDR2 SVGAGI.

The chain employs TRBV3-1 (or the pseudogene TRBV3-2) and TRBJ1-1; possible D gene TRBD1, 5 bases. V was trimmed by 3 bases and J by 10 bases, leaving 18 bases between them. Looked up from germline, CDR1 is LGHDT and CDR2 is YNNKEL (reference sequence). This CDR3 spans 14 amino acids. The CDR3 region has the DNA TGTGCCAGCAGCCATCCAGACCCTGCGGGGGGAGCTTTCTTT. This gives the protein CASSHPDPAGGAFF.

This clone was picked up one time. The genes are TRBV19 and TRBJ1-2, with no clear D. The length of the CDR3 is 13 residues. Deletions cut 5 bases from V and 4 bases from J, with 11 bases between. CDR1 LNHDA and CDR2 SQIVND come from the germline V gene (reference sequence). The CDR3 loop is CASSPPGVYGYTF. CDR3 nucleotide sequence: TGTGCCAGTAGTCCCCCGGGCGTCTATGGCTACACCTTC.

V gene TRBV11-2 combines with J gene TRBJ2-1; no firm D call. V lost 2 bases to trimming and J lost 0 bases, with 11 bases between them. Germline lookup yields CDR1 SGHAT and CDR2 FQNNGV. The CDR3 covers 16 residues. CDR3 DNA: TGTGCCAGCAGCTTATCGGACCCGAGCTCCTACAATGAGCAGTTCTTC. This encodes CASSLSDPSSYNEQFF.

A single count supports this clone. The chain employs TRBV27 and TRBJ1-6; tentative D call: TRBD1 (5 bases). The germline V and J ends were trimmed by 3 bases and 7 bases, with 13 bases remaining between them. CDR1 is MNHEY, CDR2 SMNVEV, per germline (reference sequence). The CDR3 sequence is 15 residues long. The CDR3 here is CASSFFEGVNSPLHF. CDR3 coding DNA: TGTGCCAGCAGTTTTTTTGAAGGGGTCAATTCACCCCTCCACTTT.

The chain uses TRBV7-2 and TRBJ1-2; TRBD1 matches at 10 bases. The CDR3 is made up of 15 amino acids. The germline V gene encodes CDR1 SGHTA and CDR2 FQGNSA. V gave up 4 bases and J gave up 5 bases; unmatched junction bases: 7. CDR3 DNA: TGTGCCAGCAGCTACCCCGACAGGGGGCGTTATGGCTACACCTTC. It yields the protein CASSYPDRGRYGYTF.

V gene TRBV5-1 combines with J gene TRBJ2-5, with 9 bases matching TRBD2. Trimming at V came to 0 bases and at J to 4 bases, leaving 7 bases not matched to a gene. The CDR3 length is 16 residues. Per germline, CDR1 SGHRS and CDR2 YFSETQ. As DNA, the CDR3 is TGCGCCAGCAGCTTGGCCCCTAGCGGGGCCGGAGAGACCCAGTACTTC. It specifies CASSLAPSGAGETQYF.

This clone was observed a handful of times. The V call is TRBV10-3, the J call TRBJ2-5; possibly TRBD1 or TRBD2 for D (5 bases each). The CDR3 totals 13 residues. The germline V gene encodes CDR1 ENHRY and CDR2 SYGVKD. V lost 0 bases and J 3 bases, leaving 5 bases between the germline ends. CDR3 sequence: CAISESGEETQYF. The CDR3 DNA reads as TGTGCCATCAGTGAGTCGGGGGAAGAGACCCAGTACTTC.

The chain joins TRBV14 to TRBJ1-1; D call uncertain. Trimming took 1 base from V and 2 from J, leaving 14 bases between them. Germline-derived CDR1 and CDR2 are SGHDN and FVKESK. The CDR3 loop spans 16 amino acids. The CDR3 DNA reads as TGTGCCAGCAGCCAAGGCCCAGGTGAAGACAACACTGAAGCTTTCTTT. This gives the protein CASSQGPGEDNTEAFF.

The chain couples TRBV3-1 (or the pseudogene TRBV3-2) to TRBJ1-6; 8 bases fit TRBD1. The CDR3 loop spans 16 amino acids. The V gene end was trimmed by 1 base and the J gene end by 8 bases; junction bases not matched to a gene: 7. Germline CDR1 reads LGHDT; CDR2 reads YNNKEL (reference sequence). The CDR3 DNA sequence: TGTGCCAGCAGCCAAGCCCGGACAGGGAGGGATTCACCCCTCCACTTT. It is translated as CASSQARTGRDSPLHF.

V is TRBV11-3 and J is TRBJ2-7; no clear D. CDR1 and CDR2 (germline): SGHNT, YENEEA. Between the trimmed V and J ends, which lost 2 bases and 5 bases, there was a span of 13 bases. The length of the CDR3 is 14 residues. The CDR3, as DNA: TGTGCCAGCAGCTTAAGCCCGGCCTCGGACGAGCAGTACTTC. It yields the protein CASSLSPASDEQYF.